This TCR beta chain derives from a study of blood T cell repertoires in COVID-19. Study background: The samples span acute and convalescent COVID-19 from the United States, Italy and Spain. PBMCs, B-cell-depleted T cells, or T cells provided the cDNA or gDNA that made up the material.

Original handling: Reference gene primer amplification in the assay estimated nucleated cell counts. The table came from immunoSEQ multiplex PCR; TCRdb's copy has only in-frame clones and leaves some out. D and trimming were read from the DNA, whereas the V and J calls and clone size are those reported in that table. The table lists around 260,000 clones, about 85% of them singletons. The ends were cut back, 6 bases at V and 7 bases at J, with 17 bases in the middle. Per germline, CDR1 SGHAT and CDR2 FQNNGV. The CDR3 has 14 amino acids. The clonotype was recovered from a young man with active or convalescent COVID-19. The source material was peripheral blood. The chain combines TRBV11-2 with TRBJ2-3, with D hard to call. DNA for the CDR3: TGTGCCAGCAGTTCAAAGACGAGCGTCTATACGCAGTATTTT. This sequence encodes CASSSKTSVYTQYF.